These 25 T cell receptor beta chains share one sample of origin, sequenced in a study of cytomegalovirus exposure and HLA in healthy donors. Primers for the PCR totalled 60 Vbeta and 13 Jbeta. Using immunoSEQ multiplex PCR, the repertoire was profiled, and TCRdb retains in-frame clones only, with some absent. The sample has more than 150,000 clones, roughly 85% seen once. Sequenced material: PBMCs. These receptors were collected from a man aged 18-30 years in good health and CMV-seropositive.

The chain has TRBV6-1 and TRBJ2-7, with D perhaps matching TRBD2 (6 bases). V was clipped by 9 bases and J by 3 bases, with 15 bases between them. The CDR3 totals 13 residues. Germline V gene data show CDR1 as MNHNS and CDR2 as SASEGT. The CDR3: CASTGVLGYEQYF. CDR3 nucleotides: TGTGCCAGTACGGGGGTCTTAGGCTACGAGCAGTACTTC.

The chain carries TRBV6-4 and TRBJ2-1, with 9 bases identical to TRBD1. Losses at the gene ends were 3 bases for V and 3 bases for J; bases not matched to a gene: 6. Germline CDR1 MRHNA, CDR2 SNTAGT. This CDR3 has 16 residues. The CDR3 DNA sequence: TGTGCCAGCAGTGATATCGGGACAGGGAACTACAATGAGCAGTTCTTC. This translates into CASSDIGTGNYNEQFF.

The chain carries TRBV6-4 and TRBJ2-1, with a possible D match to TRBD2 (5 bases). The V end was cut by 2 bases, the J end by 0 bases, with 8 bases between. Per germline, CDR1 MRHNA and CDR2 SNTAGT. This CDR3 comprises 15 residues. The chain's CDR3 is CASSDDAGSYNEQFF. In nucleotides, the CDR3 is TGTGCCAGCAGTGACGACGCGGGCTCCTACAATGAGCAGTTCTTC.

V is TRBV7-9 and J is TRBJ2-7, with a possible D match to TRBD2 (5 bases). CDR3 length equals 16 residues. V gave up 1 base and J gave up 0 bases, with 13 bases separating them. Germline loops: CDR1 SEHNR, CDR2 FQNEAQ (reference sequence). The CDR3 DNA reads TGTGCCAGCAGCTTAGGTCGAGGGAGAAACTCCTACGAGCAGTACTTC. Protein product: CASSLGRGRNSYEQYF.

This sequence joins TRBV18 and TRBJ2-7, with D possibly being TRBD2 (5 bases). The CDR3 is 13 residues long. Germline CDR1 is KGHSH and CDR2 is LQKENI. V was pared by 3 bases and J by 2 bases, with 8 bases between. CDR3 loop: CASSPAGPYEQYF. In DNA form, the CDR3 reads TGTGCCAGCTCACCCGCGGGTCCCTACGAGCAGTACTTC.

The V and J genes are TRBV6-5 and TRBJ1-1; 11 nucleotides agree with TRBD1. The length of the CDR3 is 15 residues. V shed 4 bases, J shed 9 bases, and the junction held 10 bases outside the gene matches. Germline CDR1 is MNHEY and CDR2 is SVGAGI. Here the CDR3 reads CASSWTGGGEKKAFF. For the CDR3, the DNA is TGTGCCAGCAGTTGGACAGGGGGCGGGGAGAAGAAAGCTTTCTTT.

J is TRBJ2-1 and V is TRBV5-1, with D possibly TRBD2 on 7 matching bases. CDR1 SGHRS and CDR2 YFSETQ come from the germline V gene. The CDR3 contains 14 residues. V was trimmed by 4 bases and J by 8 bases, leaving 16 bases between them. CDR3 coding DNA: TGCGCCAGCAGCCCCCCGGGGGGCTTTGATGAGCAGTTCTTC. This gives the protein CASSPPGGFDEQFF.

This rearrangement joins TRBV7-3 to TRBJ2-2, with D unresolved. Germline V lookup: CDR1 SGHTA, CDR2 FQGTGA. Trimming removed 3 bases at V and 1 base at J, with 9 bases between. This CDR3 comprises 15 residues. Here the CDR3 DNA reads TGTGCCAGCAGCTTCGGTGGTGGGAACACCGGGGAGCTGTTTTTT. Translation: CASSFGGGNTGELFF. Filled out from reference TRBV7-3 and TRBJ2-2, the complete variable domain reads GAGVSQTPSNKVTEKGKYVELRCDPISGHTALYWYRQSLGQGPEFLIYFQGTGAADDSGLPNDRFFAVRPEGSVSTLKIQRTERGDSAVYLCASSFGGGNTGELFFGEGSRLTVL.

The chain carries TRBV7-2 and TRBJ1-1; D remains unclear. CDR3 size: 13 residues. The germline V gene encodes CDR1 SGHTA and CDR2 FQGNSA. The germline V and J ends were trimmed by 5 bases and 1 base, with 8 bases remaining between them. In DNA, the CDR3 is TGTGCCAGCAGCAACGGAGGGAACACTGAAGCTTTCTTT. Amino acid sequence: CASSNGGNTEAFF.

The chain combines TRBV4-1 with TRBJ1-2, with a possible D match to TRBD1 (5 bases). This CDR3 contains 15 residues. The V end was cut by 0 bases, the J end by 3 bases, with 11 bases between. Germline CDR1 MGHRA, CDR2 YSYEKL. CDR3 in amino acids: CASSQDSGRDYGYTF. In nucleotides, the CDR3 is TGCGCCAGCAGCCAAGATTCCGGCAGGGACTATGGCTACACCTTC.

The chain employs TRBV7-2 and TRBJ2-7; 11 nucleotides agree with TRBD2. The CDR3 length is 17 residues. CDR1 and CDR2 (germline): SGHTA, FQGNSA. Trimming at V came to 1 base and at J to 3 bases, leaving 8 bases not matched to a gene. In DNA, the CDR3 is TGTGCCAGCAGCTTAGTAGCGTCTAGCGGGGGGCTCTACGAGCAGTACTTC. It yields the protein CASSLVASSGGLYEQYF.

The rearrangement joins TRBV7-2 to TRBJ1-1; 7 positions match TRBD1. This CDR3 region has 16 residues. The junction had 9 bases not matched to a gene; V was cut back by 1 base and J by 4 bases. Germline values: CDR1 SGHTA, CDR2 FQGNSA. The CDR3 DNA is TGTGCCAGCAGCTTAGGCGCAGGGGGAGGCGGCACTGAAGCTTTCTTT. This sequence encodes CASSLGAGGGGTEAFF.

The chain joins TRBV21-1 to TRBJ1-1. TRBV21-1 is a recognized pseudogene. CDR3 length equals 17 residues. CDR3 region: CASSISPKPAGPREAFF. In nucleotides, the CDR3 is TGTGCCAGCAGCATTAGCCCCAAACCCGCGGGGCCGAGAGAAGCTTTCTTT.

V usage is TRBV25-1 and J usage is TRBJ1-6, with D unclear. This CDR3 contains 12 residues. CDR1 and CDR2 from the germline V gene are MGHDK and SYGVNS. Between the trimmed V and J ends, which lost 6 bases and 8 bases, there was a span of 8 bases. This chain's CDR3 is CASSGADSPLHF. CDR3 bases: TGTGCCAGCAGCGGTGCTGATTCACCCCTCCACTTT.

The V and J genes are TRBV5-1 and TRBJ2-3; the D gene is possibly TRBD2 (7 bases). The ends were cut back, 4 bases at V and 1 base at J, with 16 bases in the middle. CDR3 length: 16 residues. Per the germline V gene, CDR1 is SGHRS and CDR2 is YFSETQ. The chain's CDR3 is CASSPEGGGGTDTQYF. CDR3 in DNA: TGCGCCAGCAGCCCGGAGGGGGGGGGTGGCACAGATACGCAGTATTTT.

The chain is built from TRBV10-1 and TRBJ1-2; D ambiguous. V shed 5 bases and J shed 4 bases, with 11 bases lying between them. The CDR3 contains 13 residues. Germline V gene data show CDR1 as WNHNN and CDR2 as SYGVQD (reference sequence). The CDR3, as DNA: TGCGCCAGCAGTCAGACTCAGTCCTATGGCTACACCTTC. Amino acids: CASSQTQSYGYTF.

V usage is TRBV5-4 and J usage is TRBJ1-3; 7 nucleotides align to TRBD1. With V trimmed by 0 bases and J by 2 bases, 11 bases remained unmatched. The length of the CDR3 is 18 residues. Germline assignment: CDR1 SGHNT and CDR2 YYREEE (reference sequence). The CDR3 loop reads CASSLALQGVEAGNTIYF. The CDR3 DNA reads as TGTGCCAGCAGCTTGGCTCTTCAGGGGGTCGAAGCTGGAAACACCATATATTTT.

The rearrangement links TRBV7-6 to TRBJ1-3; maybe TRBD1 (6 bases). The germline gives CDR1 SGHVS, CDR2 FNYEAQ. Deletions cut 2 bases from V and 0 bases from J, with 8 bases between. This CDR3 comprises 15 residues. The CDR3 protein is CASSLQGSSGNTIYF. The CDR3 DNA reads TGTGCCAGCAGCTTACAGGGGTCCTCTGGAAACACCATATATTTT.

CDR3 amino acids: CASSFGGTLNTGELFF. For the CDR3, the DNA is TGTGCCAGCAGTTTTGGCGGGACCCTGAACACCGGGGAGCTGTTTTTT. The chain links TRBV6-6 to TRBJ2-2, with a possible D match to TRBD2 (6 bases). CDR1 is MNHNY, CDR2 SVGAGI, per germline (reference sequence). The ends were cut back, 4 bases at V and 1 base at J, with 13 bases in the middle. The CDR3 totals 16 residues.

The chain carries TRBV18 and TRBJ2-3; 10 nucleotides align to TRBD1. The CDR3 consists of 16 residues. V trimming: 4 bases; J trimming: 4 bases; junction bases outside the gene matches: 8. Per the germline V gene, CDR1 is KGHSH and CDR2 is LQKENI. CDR3 nucleotides: TGTGCCAGCTCACGGAAGGGACAGGGGCCGCCAGATACGCAGTATTTT. Its protein product is CASSRKGQGPPDTQYF. The full variable domain, completed using reference TRBV18 and TRBJ2-3, is NAGVMQNPRHLVRRRGQEARLRCSPMKGHSHVYWYRQLPEEGLKFMVYLQKENIIDESGMPKERFSAEFPKEGPSILRIQQVVRGDSAAYFCASSRKGQGPPDTQYFGPGTRLTVL.

CDR3 region: CASSQRDTGELFF. The CDR3 coding sequence is TGTGCCAGCTCTCAGCGGGACACCGGGGAGCTGTTTTTT. The chain is built from TRBV18 and TRBJ2-2; possibly TRBD2 for D (6 bases). This CDR3 comprises 13 residues. V lost 6 bases, J lost 3 bases, and 8 bases lay in between. CDR1 and CDR2 (germline): KGHSH, LQKENI.

The table lists this clone with a few counts. This chain uses TRBV11-2 with TRBJ2-7, with D uncertain. CDR1 SGHAT and CDR2 FQNNGV come from the germline V gene. There are 12 residues in the CDR3. V was pared by 1 base and J by 3 bases, with 4 bases between. The CDR3 DNA reads as TGTGCCAGCAGCTTAGCGGGCTACGAGCAGTACTTC. It encodes CASSLAGYEQYF.

The gene calls are TRBV9 and TRBJ2-3; TRBD2 matches 7 bases. Germline CDR1 and CDR2: SGDLS and YYNGEE. The CDR3 has 14 amino acids. V was clipped by 3 bases and J by 2 bases; unmatched bases: 3. In nucleotides, the CDR3 is TGTGCCAGCAGCGCGACTAGCACCACAGATACGCAGTATTTT. It translates to CASSATSTTDTQYF.

V usage is TRBV18 and J usage is TRBJ1-5; TRBD1 aligns across 9 bases. The CDR3 loop spans 16 amino acids. J gave up 5 bases and V 3 bases, and 8 bases lay outside the gene matches. Germline V CDR1 and CDR2: KGHSH, LQKENI. This CDR3 reads CASSPTGGKTDQPQHF. The CDR3 DNA follows: TGTGCCAGCTCACCCACAGGGGGCAAGACGGATCAGCCCCAGCATTTT. Supplemented by reference TRBV18 and TRBJ1-5, the full variable domain reads NAGVMQNPRHLVRRRGQEARLRCSPMKGHSHVYWYRQLPEEGLKFMVYLQKENIIDESGMPKERFSAEFPKEGPSILRIQQVVRGDSAAYFCASSPTGGKTDQPQHFGDGTRLSIL.

This chain joins TRBV30 and TRBJ1-1; tentative D call: TRBD1 (6 bases). CDR1 is GTSNPN and CDR2 is SVGIG in the germline V gene (reference sequence). V was shortened by 1 base and J by 2 bases, with 17 bases between the two germline ends. CDR3 length: 16 residues. CDR3 loop: CAWSAYGTPLNTEAFF. CDR3 nucleotide sequence: TGTGCCTGGAGTGCCTACGGGACACCTCTCAACACTGAAGCTTTCTTT. Full variable domain (outside the CDR3, taken from reference TRBV30 and TRBJ1-1): SQTIHQWPATLVQPVGSPLSLECTVEGTSNPNLYWYRQAAGRGLQLLFYSVGIGQISSEVPQNLSASRPQDRQFILSSKKLLLSDSGFYLCAWSAYGTPLNTEAFFGQGTRLTVV.